The clone carrying this T cell receptor (beta chain) was seen just once. Its antigen is as yet unknown. The donors comprised healthy bone marrow donors. Though nominally healthy at sampling, donors likely had unrecorded immune exposures. J was trimmed by 4 bases and V by 5 bases; bases with no gene match: 8. Germline-derived CDR1 and CDR2 are SEHNR and FQNEAQ (reference sequence). The CDR3 contains 14 residues. The sample is drawn from a study of cytomegalovirus exposure and HLA in healthy donors. Study findings and constraints: Most TCR sequences showed up rarely, but some public TCRs showed up in many donors.

PCR employed 60 Vbeta and 13 Jbeta primers. The repertoire was sequenced with immunoSEQ multiplex PCR; TCRdb's copy has only in-frame clones and lacks some. The table lists more than 95,000 clones, roughly 80% of them singletons. The receptor comes from a woman between 40 and 55 years old in good health and CMV-seropositive. The sequencing sample was made of PBMCs. The chain recombines TRBV7-9 with TRBJ2-7; TRBD1 matches at 7 bases. CDR3 coding DNA: TGTGCCAGCAGCCCCGGCCGGACAGGTTACGAGCAGTACTTC. It yields the protein CASSPGRTGYEQYF.